The sequence of this T cell receptor (beta chain) was determined in a study of somatic mutations in cytotoxic T cells in rheumatoid arthritis. Overall study context: Immediately following diagnosis and ahead of any treatment, patient blood (approximately 30 ml EDTA) was drawn. After diagnosis, follow-up samples were drawn while patients received methotrexate, hydroxychloroquine, sulfasalazine or similar immunosuppressive therapy. Study observations and caveats: The top CD8+ clone topped 20% of CD8+ cells in about an eighth of the 65 patients.

The data were produced by immunoSEQ multiplex PCR, yet TCRdb's version contains in-frame clones alone and is incomplete. The profile shows roughly 4,400 clones, 75% to 80% of them singletons. In the case of this clone: Its antigen is not known.

This CDR3 is built from 15 residues. With 0 bases removed from V and 0 bases from J, the gap between germline ends came to 8 bases. The germline gives CDR1 MNHEY, CDR2 SMNVEV (reference sequence). Sequenced material: CD8+ T cells sorted from blood, taken at a follow-up visit. This chain joins TRBV27 and TRBJ1-2; D is uncertain. This clonotype was sampled from a man aged 40-55 years with rheumatoid arthritis. CDR3 nucleotide sequence: TGTGCCAGCAGTTTATCGATCGGGGCTAACTATGGCTACACCTTC. This encodes CASSLSIGANYGYTF.